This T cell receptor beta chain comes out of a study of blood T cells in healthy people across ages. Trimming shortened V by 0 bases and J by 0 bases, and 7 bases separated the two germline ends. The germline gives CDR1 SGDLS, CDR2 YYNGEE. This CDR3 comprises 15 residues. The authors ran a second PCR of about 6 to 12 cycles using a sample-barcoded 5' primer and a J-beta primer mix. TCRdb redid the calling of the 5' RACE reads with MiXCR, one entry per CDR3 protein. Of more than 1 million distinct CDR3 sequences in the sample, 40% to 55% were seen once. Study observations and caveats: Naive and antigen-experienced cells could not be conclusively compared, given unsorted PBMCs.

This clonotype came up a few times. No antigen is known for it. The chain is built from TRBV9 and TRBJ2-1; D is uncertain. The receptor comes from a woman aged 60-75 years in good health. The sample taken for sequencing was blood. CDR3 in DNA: TGTGCCAGCAGCGTAGTCGGCATCTCCTACAATGAGCAGTTCTTC. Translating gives CASSVVGISYNEQFF.